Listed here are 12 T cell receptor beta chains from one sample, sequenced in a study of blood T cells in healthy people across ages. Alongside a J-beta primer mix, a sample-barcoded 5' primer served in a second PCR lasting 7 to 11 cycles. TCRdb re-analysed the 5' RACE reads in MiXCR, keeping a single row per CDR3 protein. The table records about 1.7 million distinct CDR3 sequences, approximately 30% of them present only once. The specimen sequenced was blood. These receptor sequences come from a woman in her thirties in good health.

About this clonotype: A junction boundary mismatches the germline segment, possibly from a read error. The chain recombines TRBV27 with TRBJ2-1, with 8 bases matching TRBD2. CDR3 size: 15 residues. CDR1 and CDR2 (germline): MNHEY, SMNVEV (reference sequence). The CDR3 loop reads CASSQRELSYNEQFF. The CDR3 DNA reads TGTGCCAGCAGTCAGCGGGAGCTCTCCTACAATGAACAGTTCTTC.

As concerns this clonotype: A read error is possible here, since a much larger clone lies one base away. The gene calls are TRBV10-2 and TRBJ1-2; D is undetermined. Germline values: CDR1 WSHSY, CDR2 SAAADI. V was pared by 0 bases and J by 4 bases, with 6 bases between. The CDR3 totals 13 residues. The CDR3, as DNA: TGCGCCAGCAGTGAGTCGCCGAGCTATGGCTACACCTTC. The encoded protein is CASSESPSYGYTF.

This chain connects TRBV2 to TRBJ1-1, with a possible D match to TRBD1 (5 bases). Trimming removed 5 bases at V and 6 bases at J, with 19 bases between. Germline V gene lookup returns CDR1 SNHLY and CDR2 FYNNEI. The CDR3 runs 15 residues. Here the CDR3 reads CASSWGGGSRAEAFF. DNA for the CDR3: TGTGCCAGCAGTTGGGGCGGCGGGTCTAGGGCTGAAGCTTTCTTT.

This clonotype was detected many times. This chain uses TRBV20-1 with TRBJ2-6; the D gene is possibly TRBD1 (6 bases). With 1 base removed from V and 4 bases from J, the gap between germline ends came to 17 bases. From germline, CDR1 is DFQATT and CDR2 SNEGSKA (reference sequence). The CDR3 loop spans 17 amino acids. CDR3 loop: CSARGSGVLTGANVLTF. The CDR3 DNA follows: TGCAGTGCTAGAGGATCAGGGGTGCTTACGGGGGCCAACGTCCTGACTTTC.

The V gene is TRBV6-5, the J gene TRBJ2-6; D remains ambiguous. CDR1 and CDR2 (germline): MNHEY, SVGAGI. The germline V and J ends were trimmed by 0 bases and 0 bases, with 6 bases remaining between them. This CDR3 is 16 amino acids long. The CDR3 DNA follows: TGTGCCAGCAGTTACTCGAGTGCCTCTGGGGCCAACGTCCTGACTTTC. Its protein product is CASSYSSASGANVLTF.

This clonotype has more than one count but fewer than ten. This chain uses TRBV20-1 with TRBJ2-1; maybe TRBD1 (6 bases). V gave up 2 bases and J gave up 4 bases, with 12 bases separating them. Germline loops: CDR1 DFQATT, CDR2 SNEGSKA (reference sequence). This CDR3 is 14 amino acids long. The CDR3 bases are TGCAGTGCTAGACCGGGACAAAATTACAATGAGCAGTTCTTC. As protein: CSARPGQNYNEQFF.

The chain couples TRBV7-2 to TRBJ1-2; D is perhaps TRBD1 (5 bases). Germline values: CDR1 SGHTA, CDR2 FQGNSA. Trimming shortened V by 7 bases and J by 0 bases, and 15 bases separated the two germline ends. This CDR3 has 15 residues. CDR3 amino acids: CASTLRQRANYGYTF. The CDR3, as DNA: TGTGCCAGCACCCTACGACAGAGAGCTAACTATGGCTACACCTTC.

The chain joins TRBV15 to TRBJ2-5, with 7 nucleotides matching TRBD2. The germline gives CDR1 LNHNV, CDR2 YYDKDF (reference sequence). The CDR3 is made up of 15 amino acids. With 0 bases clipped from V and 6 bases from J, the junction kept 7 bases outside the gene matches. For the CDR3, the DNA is TGTGCCACCAGCAGAGAGGGGGGAGGGGCGAAGACCCAGTACTTC. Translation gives CATSREGGGAKTQYF.

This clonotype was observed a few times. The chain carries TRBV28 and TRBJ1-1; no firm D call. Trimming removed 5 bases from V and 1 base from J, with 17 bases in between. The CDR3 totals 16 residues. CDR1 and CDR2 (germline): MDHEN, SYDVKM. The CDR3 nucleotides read TGTGCCAGCAGTCTGGGGATGTTGGCACCGAACACTGAAGCTTTCTTT. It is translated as CASSLGMLAPNTEAFF.

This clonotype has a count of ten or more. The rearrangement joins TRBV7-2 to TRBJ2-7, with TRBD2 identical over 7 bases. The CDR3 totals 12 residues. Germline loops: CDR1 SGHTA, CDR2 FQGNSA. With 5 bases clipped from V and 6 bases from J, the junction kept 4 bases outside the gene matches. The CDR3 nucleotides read TGTGCCAGCAGCGGGACTACAGGCGAGCAGTACTTC. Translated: CASSGTTGEQYF.

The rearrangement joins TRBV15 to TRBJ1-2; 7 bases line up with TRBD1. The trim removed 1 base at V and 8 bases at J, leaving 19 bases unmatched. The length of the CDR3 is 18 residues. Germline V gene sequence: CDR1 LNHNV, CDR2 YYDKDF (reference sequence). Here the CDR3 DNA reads TGTGCCACCAGCAGAGCGGGACAGACAGGCACTTCACTTCGGGGCTACACCTTC. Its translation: CATSRAGQTGTSLRGYTF.

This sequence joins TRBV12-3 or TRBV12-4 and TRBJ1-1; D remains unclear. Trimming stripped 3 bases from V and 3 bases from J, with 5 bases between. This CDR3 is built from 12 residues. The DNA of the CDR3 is TGTGCCAGCAGTTTTACGTACACTGAAGCTTTCTTT. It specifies CASSFTYTEAFF.